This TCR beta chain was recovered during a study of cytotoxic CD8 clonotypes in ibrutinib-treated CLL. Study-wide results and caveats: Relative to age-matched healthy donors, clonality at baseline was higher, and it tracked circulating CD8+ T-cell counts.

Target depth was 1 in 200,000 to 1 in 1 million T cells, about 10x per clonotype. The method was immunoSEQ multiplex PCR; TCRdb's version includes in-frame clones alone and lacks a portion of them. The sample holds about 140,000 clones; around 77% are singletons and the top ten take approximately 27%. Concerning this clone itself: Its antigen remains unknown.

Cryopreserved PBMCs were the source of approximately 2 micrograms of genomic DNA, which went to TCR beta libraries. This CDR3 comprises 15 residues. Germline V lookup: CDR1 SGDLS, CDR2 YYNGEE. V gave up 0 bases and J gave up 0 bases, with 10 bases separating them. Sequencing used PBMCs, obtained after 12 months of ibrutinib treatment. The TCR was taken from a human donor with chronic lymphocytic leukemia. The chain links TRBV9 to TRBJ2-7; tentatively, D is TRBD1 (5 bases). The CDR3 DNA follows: TGTGCCAGCAGCGTAGAACCGACAGTCTCCTACGAGCAGTACTTC. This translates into CASSVEPTVSYEQYF.